What follows describes a single TCR beta chain. This specimen belongs to a study of shared clonotypes between healthy human individuals. For the study at large: With ages of 18 to 49, the donors were a couple of women and a few men.

Produced via immunoSEQ multiplex PCR; TCRdb's table is partial and in-frame only. The repertoire holds about 1.5 million clones, with roughly 96% as singletons. CDR1 is SNHLY and CDR2 is FYNNEI in the germline V gene. Trimming took 5 bases from V and 15 from J; bases not matched to a gene: 8. The CDR3 extends over 12 amino acids. The V and J genes are TRBV2 and TRBJ2-1, with 9 bases aligning to TRBD1. Sample: naive CD4+ T cells sorted from blood. The subset here: CD45RA+ positively selected. This receptor was identified in a young man in good health. This CDR3 reads CASSRNGQGLFF. DNA of the CDR3: TGTGCCAGCAGTAGAAATGGACAGGGGCTGTTCTTC.